This entry lists 5 T cell receptor beta chains sequenced from one sample in a study of blood T cells in healthy people across ages. It was with a sample-barcoded 5' primer and a J-beta primer mix that a second PCR of roughly 7 to 12 cycles was run. TCRdb redid the calling of the 5' RACE reads with MiXCR, one entry per CDR3 protein. The repertoire holds 750,000 or so distinct CDR3 sequences, with roughly 25% as singletons. The same specimen was also included in a second study, on T cells of mothers and their children.

Sequencing input: blood. These receptors all come from a boy aged 5-17 years in good health.

This clonotype appeared a few times. The V call is TRBV4-1, the J call TRBJ2-7; 15 bases are a match to TRBD2. The V and J ends lost 1 base and 4 bases, in that order; junction bases with no gene match: 8. From germline, CDR1 is MGHRA and CDR2 YSYEKL. The CDR3 is made up of 18 amino acids. The CDR3 spells CASSQGGLAGGPIYEQYF. In DNA form, the CDR3 reads TGCGCCAGCAGCCAAGGGGGACTAGCGGGAGGACCGATTTACGAGCAGTACTTC.

V and J are TRBV28 and TRBJ1-5; unclear D gene. V lost 7 bases to trimming and J lost 4 bases, with 11 bases between them. From germline, CDR1 is MDHEN and CDR2 SYDVKM. The CDR3 has 13 amino acids. The CDR3 DNA follows: TGTGCCAGCACAAAAATCCGTAATCAGCCCCAGCATTTT. Residues: CASTKIRNQPQHF. Drawing the rest from reference TRBV28 and TRBJ1-5, the complete variable domain is DVKVTQSSRYLVKRTGEKVFLECVQDMDHENMFWYRQDPGLGLRLIYFSYDVKMKEKGDIPEGYSVSREKKERFSLILESASTNQTSMYLCASTKIRNQPQHFGDGTRLSIL.

This clonotype showed up just a few times. J is TRBJ2-5 and V is TRBV9; no firm D call. Germline V gene sequence: CDR1 SGDLS, CDR2 YYNGEE. The CDR3 has 14 amino acids. Trimming stripped 0 bases from V and 2 bases from J, with 8 bases between. The CDR3 is CASSVGTAQETQYF. The DNA for the CDR3 is TGTGCCAGCAGCGTAGGGACGGCTCAAGAGACCCAGTACTTC.

This clonotype has only a few counts. The CDR3 here is CSVPGAGEGTEAFF. The DNA for the CDR3 is TGCAGTGTTCCAGGGGCAGGGGAAGGCACTGAAGCTTTCTTT. The chain recombines TRBV20-1 with TRBJ1-1; perhaps TRBD1 as D (6 bases). Germline V gives CDR1 DFQATT, CDR2 SNEGSKA (reference sequence). The V and J ends lost 7 bases and 4 bases respectively, with 19 bases between them. CDR3 size: 14 residues.

This clonotype showed up many times. The chain couples TRBV29-1 to TRBJ1-1; D unclear. Trimming took 1 base from V and 1 from J, leaving 1 base between them. The CDR3 contains 11 residues. CDR1 and CDR2 (germline): SQVTM, ANQGSEA. CDR3 in amino acids: CSVEGNTEAFF. For the CDR3, the DNA is TGCAGCGTTGAAGGGAACACTGAAGCTTTCTTT.